This record concerns one T cell receptor (beta chain) sequence. Its specificity is not known. This specimen belongs to a study of OX40 agonist ivuxolimab in advanced cancers. Study summary: Patients got intravenous ivuxolimab at 0.01 to 10 mg/kg every 2 weeks. Having had anti-PD-1, anti-PD-L1 or anti-CTLA-4 therapy before was allowed, and about 40% had some. Whole-study findings and limits: There were also nonresponders showing low normalized T-cell clonal expansion.

The method was immunoSEQ multiplex PCR; TCRdb's version includes in-frame clones alone and lacks a portion of them. This sample has about 27,000 clones, with approximately 80% found just once. V lost 1 base, J lost 3 bases, and 0 bases stayed unmatched. This CDR3 is 13 amino acids long. Germline CDR1 is SGHVS and CDR2 is FNYEAQ. Here the sequenced sample was CD4+ or CD8+ T cells sorted from blood, taken in a trial of the OX40 agonist ivuxolimab. This TCR was recovered from an adult with an advanced solid tumor such as melanoma, head and neck, liver or kidney cancer. The chain uses TRBV7-6 and TRBJ2-7; TRBD1 agrees at 7 bases. This CDR3 is CASSLGDSYEQYF. The CDR3 nucleotides are TGTGCCAGCAGCTTAGGGGACAGCTACGAGCAGTACTTC. The variable domain in full, with the rest retrieved from reference TRBV7-6 and TRBJ2-7, is GAGVSQSPRYKVTKRGQDVALRCDPISGHVSLYWYRQALGQGPEFLTYFNYEAQQDKSGLPNDRFSAERPEGSISTLTIQRTEQRDSAMYRCASSLGDSYEQYFGPGTRLTVT.